Below, 3 T cell receptor beta chains from the same sample are listed, as sequenced in a study of blood T cell repertoires in COVID-19. Assay used: immunoSEQ multiplex PCR; TCRdb lists only in-frame clones, some missing. This sample carries about 110,000 clones, roughly 84% of them seen once, and the ten largest clones take 0.83%. Sequencing input: peripheral blood. The receptors were sampled from a woman between 65 and 79 years old with acute or convalescent COVID-19.

This sequence joins TRBV27 and TRBJ2-1, with TRBD2 matching over 7 bases. CDR1 is MNHEY, CDR2 SMNVEV, per germline (reference sequence). The CDR3 length is 14 residues. With V trimmed by 2 bases and J by 3 bases, 1 base remained unmatched. The CDR3 region is CASSLSGVYNEQFF. CDR3 sequence (DNA): TGTGCCAGCAGTTTAAGCGGGGTCTACAATGAGCAGTTCTTC.

This sequence joins TRBV19 and TRBJ1-5; D might be TRBD1 (5 bases). The CDR3 sequence is 15 residues long. CDR1 is LNHDA and CDR2 is SQIVND in the germline V gene (reference sequence). Deletions cut 6 bases from V and 2 bases from J, with 14 bases between. The CDR3: CASRLRTGGNQPQHF. The CDR3 DNA follows: TGTGCCAGTAGGCTGAGGACGGGGGGCAATCAGCCCCAGCATTTT.

The chain employs TRBV7-6 and TRBJ1-1; TRBD1 matches at 8 bases. This CDR3 is 13 amino acids long. Germline V lookup: CDR1 SGHVS, CDR2 FNYEAQ. After removal of 3 bases from V and 11 bases from J, the junction contained 8 bases not matched to a gene. The CDR3 coding sequence is TGTGCCAGCAGCTTCAGGGGGACAGGTCGGGCTTTCTTT. The encoded protein is CASSFRGTGRAFF.